This T cell receptor beta chain was identified during a study of cytomegalovirus exposure and HLA in healthy donors. The CDR3 is 15 amino acids. Germline CDR1 is SGHRS and CDR2 is YFSETQ. Trimming removed 0 bases from V and 0 bases from J, with 10 bases in between. The PCR ran on 60 Vbeta and 13 Jbeta primers. Some clones are missing from TCRdb's copy, which holds only in-frame ones; the method was immunoSEQ multiplex PCR. The sample comprises more than 100,000 clones, around 80% of which are singletons, and approximately 1.8% rests with the top ten. Sequencing used PBMCs. The rearrangement links TRBV5-1 to TRBJ2-7; maybe TRBD1 (5 bases). The receptor was derived from a female donor in good health and CMV-seropositive. The CDR3 DNA follows: TGCGCCAGCAGCTTGGCCGGACAAACCTCCTACGAGCAGTACTTC. Protein sequence: CASSLAGQTSYEQYF.